Below are 23 T cell receptor beta chains sequenced from a single sample in a study of identical twins. Each CDR3 protein is one row after TCRdb ran MiXCR on the 5' RACE reads. Of around 340,000 distinct CDR3 sequences in the sample, approximately 8.7% were seen once. The sample comprised naive T cells sorted from blood. The receptors stem from a woman aged 45-59 years in good health.

The DNA of the CDR3 is TGCGCCAGCAGCCTGGACAGGGGGGACACTGAAGCTTTCTTT. Protein sequence: CASSLDRGDTEAFF. This chain links TRBV4-1 with TRBJ1-1, with 10 bases that match TRBD1. Germline-derived CDR1 and CDR2 are MGHRA and YSYEKL. This CDR3 has 14 residues. V lost 4 bases, J lost 3 bases, and 2 bases stayed unmatched.

In its sample, this clonotype was seen many times. The chain uses TRBV29-1 and TRBJ2-1, with TRBD2 matching over 11 bases. J gave up 4 bases and V 5 bases, and 7 bases lay outside the gene matches. Germline assignment: CDR1 SQVTM and CDR2 ANQGSEA. This CDR3 region has 15 residues. CDR3 sequence (DNA): TGCAGCGTTATAGTAGCGGGAGGGTGGTACAATGAGCAGTTCTTC. Its translation: CSVIVAGGWYNEQFF.

The V and J genes are TRBV20-1 and TRBJ2-3; 9 bases agree with TRBD2. The V and J ends lost 0 bases and 4 bases, in that order; junction bases with no gene match: 5. The CDR3 is 15 residues long. CDR1 DFQATT and CDR2 SNEGSKA come from the germline V gene (reference sequence). CDR3 coding DNA: TGCAGTGCTAGAGAGGTTCGGACTAGCGCAGATACGCAGTATTTT. It encodes CSAREVRTSADTQYF.

A few counts support this clonotype. This chain joins TRBV14 and TRBJ1-1, with 9 bases lining up with TRBD1. CDR3 size: 12 residues. Trimming removed 4 bases from V and 9 bases from J; junction bases left unmatched: 3. Looked up from germline, CDR1 is SGHDN and CDR2 is FVKESK. CDR3 DNA: TGTGCCAGCAGCCGTGACAGGGGGAAAGCTTTCTTT. Translation: CASSRDRGKAFF.

This clonotype was picked up many times. The chain combines TRBV12-3 or TRBV12-4 with TRBJ2-3; D perhaps matches TRBD1 (6 bases). CDR3 size: 15 residues. V lost 7 bases, J lost 1 base, and 15 bases lay in between. The CDR3 region is CASKETGTRTDTQYF. The CDR3 nucleotides are TGTGCCAGCAAAGAAACCGGGACACGCACAGATACGCAGTATTTT.

This clonotype has a handful of counts. The J gene is TRBJ2-1, the V gene TRBV12-5, with TRBD1 matching 9 bases. In germline, CDR1 is LGHNT, CDR2 FRNRAP. Trimming at V came to 2 bases and at J to 5 bases, leaving 10 bases not matched to a gene. The CDR3 spans 17 residues. The CDR3 nucleotides are TGTGCTAGTGGTTTGAGGGGCTGGGGGACAGGGAACAATGAGCAGTTCTTC. Residues: CASGLRGWGTGNNEQFF.

This clonotype showed up just a few times. This chain joins TRBV7-8 and TRBJ2-1; D is uncertain. The CDR3 is 13 residues long. Germline V gives CDR1 SGHVS, CDR2 FQNEAQ. Trimming removed 5 bases at V and 8 bases at J, with 13 bases between. Here the CDR3 DNA reads TGTGCCAGCAGCCCCCGTACTGGTTATGAGCAGTTCTTC. It is translated as CASSPRTGYEQFF.

This clonotype was seen more than once but under ten times. This chain connects TRBV7-9 to TRBJ2-2; a weak D match, TRBD1 (5 bases). Germline CDR1 reads SEHNR; CDR2 reads FQNEAQ (reference sequence). Trimming took 3 bases from V and 3 from J, leaving 14 bases between them. The CDR3 has 16 residues. CDR3 sequence (DNA): TGTGCCAGCAGCTTCCGGGCAGGGCTAGACACCGGGGAGCTGTTTTTT. Its translation: CASSFRAGLDTGELFF.

This clonotype was counted only a few times. This rearrangement joins TRBV29-1 to TRBJ2-5; TRBD2 might be the D (5 bases). Germline CDR1 reads SQVTM; CDR2 reads ANQGSEA. CDR3 length: 14 residues. V shed 3 bases and J shed 7 bases, with 18 bases lying between them. CDR3 region: CSVDLVASRSTQYF. DNA for the CDR3: TGCAGCGTTGACTTGGTTGCTAGCCGGTCGACCCAGTACTTC.

The J gene is TRBJ2-5, the V gene TRBV5-1, with a weak D call TRBD1 (6 bases). CDR3 size: 17 residues. Trimming removed 4 bases at V and 0 bases at J, with 19 bases between. From germline, CDR1 is SGHRS and CDR2 YFSETQ. The CDR3 DNA reads TGCGCCAGCAGCGCCACTACAGGGAATCGTTACCAAGAGACCCAGTACTTC. It translates to CASSATTGNRYQETQYF.

This rearrangement joins TRBV30 to TRBJ1-1; possible D gene TRBD1, 5 bases. V was pared by 2 bases and J by 1 base, with 8 bases between. CDR1 is GTSNPN and CDR2 is SVGIG in the germline V gene (reference sequence). The CDR3 length is 13 residues. This CDR3 reads CAWSRGRNTEAFF. CDR3 nucleotides: TGTGCCTGGAGTAGGGGACGGAACACTGAAGCTTTCTTT.

This clonotype appeared a few times. V is TRBV29-1 and J is TRBJ2-1, with 13 bases matching TRBD2. This CDR3 has 15 residues. J was trimmed by 4 bases and V by 7 bases; bases with no gene match: 7. Germline V lookup: CDR1 SQVTM, CDR2 ANQGSEA. CDR3 DNA: TGCAGCGGCACCGGGGGACTAGCGGGATACAATGAGCAGTTCTTC. This codes for CSGTGGLAGYNEQFF.

This clonotype was detected ten times or more. J is TRBJ1-1 and V is TRBV2; D is undetermined. Germline V gene sequence: CDR1 SNHLY, CDR2 FYNNEI. The V gene lost 2 bases and the J gene lost 8 bases, with 3 bases spanning the gap. The CDR3 loop spans 10 amino acids. Here the CDR3 reads CASSEIEAFF. The CDR3, as DNA: TGTGCCAGCAGTGAAATCGAAGCTTTCTTT.

The table lists this clonotype with a few counts. The gene calls are TRBV4-1 and TRBJ2-7; maybe TRBD1 (6 bases). The V gene's germline CDR1 is MGHRA and CDR2 YSYEKL. Trimming stripped 1 base from V and 1 base from J, with 11 bases between. This CDR3 is 15 amino acids long. The CDR3 here is CASSQGQEYSYEQYF. DNA of the CDR3: TGCGCCAGCAGCCAAGGACAGGAATATTCCTACGAGCAGTACTTC.

As concerns this clonotype: Since a much larger clone is just one base distant, this may be a read error. The conserved final phenylalanine or tryptophan is absent from the CDR3, which likely points to a read error. The chain couples TRBV24-1 to TRBJ2-3, with 9 bases aligning to TRBD2. Germline assignment: CDR1 KGHDR and CDR2 SFDVKD. The trim removed 5 bases at V and 0 bases at J, leaving 11 bases unmatched. The CDR3 is 18 amino acids. CDR3 amino acids: CATSGFTSGGTSTDTQYL. CDR3 in DNA: TGTGCCACCAGTGGATTTACCAGCGGGGGGACTAGCACAGATACGCAGTATCTT.

This clonotype came up many times. The DNA for the CDR3 is TGCAGTGCTTCCAGACAGCGAAAACTGTTTTTT. Translating gives CSASRQRKLFF. This rearrangement joins TRBV20-1 to TRBJ1-4, with D perhaps matching TRBD1 (5 bases). The germline V gene encodes CDR1 DFQATT and CDR2 SNEGSKA (reference sequence). The CDR3 totals 11 residues. V dropped 5 bases and J dropped 10 bases, with 11 bases sitting between them.

This clonotype was counted many times. The chain carries TRBV2 and TRBJ1-1; D is ambiguous. The CDR3 spans 14 residues. CDR1 is SNHLY and CDR2 is FYNNEI in the germline V gene. Between the trimmed V and J ends, which lost 0 bases and 6 bases, there was a span of 11 bases. The DNA for the CDR3 is TGTGCCAGCAGTGAAGCGCTGACGGGCTCTGAAGCTTTCTTT. It yields the protein CASSEALTGSEAFF.

The V and J genes are TRBV30 and TRBJ2-2, with D perhaps TRBD2 (5 bases). The CDR3 is 14 amino acids. V lost 3 bases, J lost 4 bases, and 12 bases lay in between. CDR1 is GTSNPN, CDR2 SVGIG, per germline (reference sequence). The CDR3 DNA reads TGTGCCTGGAGAACGGGGTCGGCCACCGGGGAGCTGTTTTTT. This gives the protein CAWRTGSATGELFF.

The J gene is TRBJ2-7, the V gene TRBV5-1; D unclear. The V gene's germline CDR1 is SGHRS and CDR2 YFSETQ. The CDR3 covers 16 residues. V lost 6 bases to trimming and J lost 4 bases, with 23 bases between them. CDR3 sequence reads: CASTAPIMGLRYEQYF. The DNA for the CDR3 is TGCGCCAGCACAGCCCCCATTATGGGTCTCCGATACGAGCAGTACTTC.

The chain uses TRBV5-1 and TRBJ1-2, with TRBD1 identical over 7 bases. The germline gives CDR1 SGHRS, CDR2 YFSETQ. There are 13 residues in the CDR3. The V segment lost 4 bases and the J segment 14 bases; nucleotides outside the gene matches: 14. For the CDR3, the DNA is TGCGCCAGCAGCACCTCCGGGACAGAGAATGAGACCTTC. As protein: CASSTSGTENETF.

This clonotype was observed many times. The chain recombines TRBV5-6 with TRBJ2-3, with no clear D. V was pared by 2 bases and J by 1 base, with 14 bases between. Germline CDR1 is SGHDT and CDR2 is YYEEEE. The CDR3 spans 16 residues. Here the CDR3 reads CASSLGTESGTDTQYF. DNA of the CDR3: TGTGCCAGCAGCTTAGGAACCGAATCAGGCACAGATACGCAGTATTTT.

This clonotype has a handful of counts. This chain links TRBV21-1 with TRBJ2-1. TRBV21-1 is listed as a pseudogene. The CDR3 runs 15 residues. CDR3 nucleotide sequence: TGTGCCAGCAGCAAAGTCTTTTCGGGCTACAATGAGCAGTTCTTC. It translates to CASSKVFSGYNEQFF.

In the case of this clonotype: This could be a read error, since a much larger clone is one nucleotide away. The CDR3 ends on some other residue instead of the conserved phenylalanine or tryptophan, so this is likely a read error. This chain connects TRBV30 to TRBJ2-2; D remains unclear. Trimming stripped 4 bases from V and 3 bases from J, with 6 bases between. Germline V gene data show CDR1 as GTSNPN and CDR2 as SVGIG (reference sequence). The CDR3 length is 12 residues. The CDR3 DNA follows: TGTGCCTGGACACGGGACACCGGGGAGCTGTTTTGT. It is translated as CAWTRDTGELFC.